This T cell receptor (beta chain) was captured in a study of control samples from healthy donors and cancer patients. V was shortened by 3 bases and J by 5 bases, with 13 bases between the two germline ends. The CDR3 covers 14 residues. Germline CDR1 LGHNT, CDR2 FRNRAP. Sequencing used immunoSEQ multiplex PCR; TCRdb keeps in-frame clones, though not all of them. The sample has approximately 70,000 clones, more than 85% seen once; the top ten hold 3.5% to 4%. Specimen: blood. The genes are TRBV12-5 and TRBJ1-1; D may be TRBD1 (5 bases). The sequence derives from a woman between 45 and 60 years old in good health. The CDR3 DNA sequence: TGTGCTAGTGGTTTCCGGGGCCGTTTTACTGAAGCTTTCTTT. It codes for CASGFRGRFTEAFF.